Shown below are 4 T cell receptor beta chains from a single sample sequenced in a study of T cell changes during pregnancy in multiple sclerosis. Libraries were prepared by immunoSEQ multiplex PCR; TCRdb keeps only in-frame clonotypes and omits some of them. The data hold 25,000 to 35,000 clones, with approximately 90% observed a single time. The sequencing here drew on CD8+ T cells from peripheral blood mononuclear cells, taken in the first trimester of pregnancy. Every receptor here comes from a female donor with multiple sclerosis, enrolled in a pregnancy study.

This chain joins TRBV5-1 and TRBJ2-6, with 8 bases matching TRBD1. The CDR3 is made up of 17 amino acids. Trimming removed 1 base from V and 2 bases from J; junction bases left unmatched: 5. In germline, CDR1 is SGHRS, CDR2 YFSETQ. The CDR3 loop is CASSLWTGCPGANVLTF. The CDR3 DNA is TGCGCCAGCAGCTTGTGGACAGGGTGTCCTGGGGCCAACGTCCTGACTTTC.

In its sample, this clone was seen once. J is TRBJ2-1 and V is TRBV4-3; D uncertain. The V end was cut by 4 bases, the J end by 4 bases, with 17 bases between. There are 16 residues in the CDR3. Germline-derived CDR1 and CDR2 are LGHNA and YSLEER. The CDR3 here is CASSRASTSPYNEQFF. The CDR3, as DNA: TGCGCCAGCAGCCGGGCATCTACCTCCCCTTACAATGAGCAGTTCTTC.

DNA of the CDR3: TGTGCCAGCAGCGGAAGGGGCGATGCCTCCTACAATGAGCAGTTCTTC. Translation gives CASSGRGDASYNEQFF. The chain couples TRBV9 to TRBJ2-1; weak D call: TRBD1 (5 bases). The germline CDR1 and CDR2 sequences are SGDLS and YYNGEE. This CDR3 region has 16 residues. Trimming removed 3 bases at V and 0 bases at J, with 13 bases between.

The genes are TRBV4-1 and TRBJ1-1; D is possibly TRBD1 (6 bases). The CDR3 contains 16 residues. With 2 bases removed from V and 5 bases from J, the gap between germline ends came to 18 bases. Germline CDR1 and CDR2: MGHRA and YSYEKL. The CDR3 DNA reads as TGCGCCAGCAGCCAAATTTCGCAGGGGTTTGGAACTGAAGCTTTCTTT. The encoded protein is CASSQISQGFGTEAFF.